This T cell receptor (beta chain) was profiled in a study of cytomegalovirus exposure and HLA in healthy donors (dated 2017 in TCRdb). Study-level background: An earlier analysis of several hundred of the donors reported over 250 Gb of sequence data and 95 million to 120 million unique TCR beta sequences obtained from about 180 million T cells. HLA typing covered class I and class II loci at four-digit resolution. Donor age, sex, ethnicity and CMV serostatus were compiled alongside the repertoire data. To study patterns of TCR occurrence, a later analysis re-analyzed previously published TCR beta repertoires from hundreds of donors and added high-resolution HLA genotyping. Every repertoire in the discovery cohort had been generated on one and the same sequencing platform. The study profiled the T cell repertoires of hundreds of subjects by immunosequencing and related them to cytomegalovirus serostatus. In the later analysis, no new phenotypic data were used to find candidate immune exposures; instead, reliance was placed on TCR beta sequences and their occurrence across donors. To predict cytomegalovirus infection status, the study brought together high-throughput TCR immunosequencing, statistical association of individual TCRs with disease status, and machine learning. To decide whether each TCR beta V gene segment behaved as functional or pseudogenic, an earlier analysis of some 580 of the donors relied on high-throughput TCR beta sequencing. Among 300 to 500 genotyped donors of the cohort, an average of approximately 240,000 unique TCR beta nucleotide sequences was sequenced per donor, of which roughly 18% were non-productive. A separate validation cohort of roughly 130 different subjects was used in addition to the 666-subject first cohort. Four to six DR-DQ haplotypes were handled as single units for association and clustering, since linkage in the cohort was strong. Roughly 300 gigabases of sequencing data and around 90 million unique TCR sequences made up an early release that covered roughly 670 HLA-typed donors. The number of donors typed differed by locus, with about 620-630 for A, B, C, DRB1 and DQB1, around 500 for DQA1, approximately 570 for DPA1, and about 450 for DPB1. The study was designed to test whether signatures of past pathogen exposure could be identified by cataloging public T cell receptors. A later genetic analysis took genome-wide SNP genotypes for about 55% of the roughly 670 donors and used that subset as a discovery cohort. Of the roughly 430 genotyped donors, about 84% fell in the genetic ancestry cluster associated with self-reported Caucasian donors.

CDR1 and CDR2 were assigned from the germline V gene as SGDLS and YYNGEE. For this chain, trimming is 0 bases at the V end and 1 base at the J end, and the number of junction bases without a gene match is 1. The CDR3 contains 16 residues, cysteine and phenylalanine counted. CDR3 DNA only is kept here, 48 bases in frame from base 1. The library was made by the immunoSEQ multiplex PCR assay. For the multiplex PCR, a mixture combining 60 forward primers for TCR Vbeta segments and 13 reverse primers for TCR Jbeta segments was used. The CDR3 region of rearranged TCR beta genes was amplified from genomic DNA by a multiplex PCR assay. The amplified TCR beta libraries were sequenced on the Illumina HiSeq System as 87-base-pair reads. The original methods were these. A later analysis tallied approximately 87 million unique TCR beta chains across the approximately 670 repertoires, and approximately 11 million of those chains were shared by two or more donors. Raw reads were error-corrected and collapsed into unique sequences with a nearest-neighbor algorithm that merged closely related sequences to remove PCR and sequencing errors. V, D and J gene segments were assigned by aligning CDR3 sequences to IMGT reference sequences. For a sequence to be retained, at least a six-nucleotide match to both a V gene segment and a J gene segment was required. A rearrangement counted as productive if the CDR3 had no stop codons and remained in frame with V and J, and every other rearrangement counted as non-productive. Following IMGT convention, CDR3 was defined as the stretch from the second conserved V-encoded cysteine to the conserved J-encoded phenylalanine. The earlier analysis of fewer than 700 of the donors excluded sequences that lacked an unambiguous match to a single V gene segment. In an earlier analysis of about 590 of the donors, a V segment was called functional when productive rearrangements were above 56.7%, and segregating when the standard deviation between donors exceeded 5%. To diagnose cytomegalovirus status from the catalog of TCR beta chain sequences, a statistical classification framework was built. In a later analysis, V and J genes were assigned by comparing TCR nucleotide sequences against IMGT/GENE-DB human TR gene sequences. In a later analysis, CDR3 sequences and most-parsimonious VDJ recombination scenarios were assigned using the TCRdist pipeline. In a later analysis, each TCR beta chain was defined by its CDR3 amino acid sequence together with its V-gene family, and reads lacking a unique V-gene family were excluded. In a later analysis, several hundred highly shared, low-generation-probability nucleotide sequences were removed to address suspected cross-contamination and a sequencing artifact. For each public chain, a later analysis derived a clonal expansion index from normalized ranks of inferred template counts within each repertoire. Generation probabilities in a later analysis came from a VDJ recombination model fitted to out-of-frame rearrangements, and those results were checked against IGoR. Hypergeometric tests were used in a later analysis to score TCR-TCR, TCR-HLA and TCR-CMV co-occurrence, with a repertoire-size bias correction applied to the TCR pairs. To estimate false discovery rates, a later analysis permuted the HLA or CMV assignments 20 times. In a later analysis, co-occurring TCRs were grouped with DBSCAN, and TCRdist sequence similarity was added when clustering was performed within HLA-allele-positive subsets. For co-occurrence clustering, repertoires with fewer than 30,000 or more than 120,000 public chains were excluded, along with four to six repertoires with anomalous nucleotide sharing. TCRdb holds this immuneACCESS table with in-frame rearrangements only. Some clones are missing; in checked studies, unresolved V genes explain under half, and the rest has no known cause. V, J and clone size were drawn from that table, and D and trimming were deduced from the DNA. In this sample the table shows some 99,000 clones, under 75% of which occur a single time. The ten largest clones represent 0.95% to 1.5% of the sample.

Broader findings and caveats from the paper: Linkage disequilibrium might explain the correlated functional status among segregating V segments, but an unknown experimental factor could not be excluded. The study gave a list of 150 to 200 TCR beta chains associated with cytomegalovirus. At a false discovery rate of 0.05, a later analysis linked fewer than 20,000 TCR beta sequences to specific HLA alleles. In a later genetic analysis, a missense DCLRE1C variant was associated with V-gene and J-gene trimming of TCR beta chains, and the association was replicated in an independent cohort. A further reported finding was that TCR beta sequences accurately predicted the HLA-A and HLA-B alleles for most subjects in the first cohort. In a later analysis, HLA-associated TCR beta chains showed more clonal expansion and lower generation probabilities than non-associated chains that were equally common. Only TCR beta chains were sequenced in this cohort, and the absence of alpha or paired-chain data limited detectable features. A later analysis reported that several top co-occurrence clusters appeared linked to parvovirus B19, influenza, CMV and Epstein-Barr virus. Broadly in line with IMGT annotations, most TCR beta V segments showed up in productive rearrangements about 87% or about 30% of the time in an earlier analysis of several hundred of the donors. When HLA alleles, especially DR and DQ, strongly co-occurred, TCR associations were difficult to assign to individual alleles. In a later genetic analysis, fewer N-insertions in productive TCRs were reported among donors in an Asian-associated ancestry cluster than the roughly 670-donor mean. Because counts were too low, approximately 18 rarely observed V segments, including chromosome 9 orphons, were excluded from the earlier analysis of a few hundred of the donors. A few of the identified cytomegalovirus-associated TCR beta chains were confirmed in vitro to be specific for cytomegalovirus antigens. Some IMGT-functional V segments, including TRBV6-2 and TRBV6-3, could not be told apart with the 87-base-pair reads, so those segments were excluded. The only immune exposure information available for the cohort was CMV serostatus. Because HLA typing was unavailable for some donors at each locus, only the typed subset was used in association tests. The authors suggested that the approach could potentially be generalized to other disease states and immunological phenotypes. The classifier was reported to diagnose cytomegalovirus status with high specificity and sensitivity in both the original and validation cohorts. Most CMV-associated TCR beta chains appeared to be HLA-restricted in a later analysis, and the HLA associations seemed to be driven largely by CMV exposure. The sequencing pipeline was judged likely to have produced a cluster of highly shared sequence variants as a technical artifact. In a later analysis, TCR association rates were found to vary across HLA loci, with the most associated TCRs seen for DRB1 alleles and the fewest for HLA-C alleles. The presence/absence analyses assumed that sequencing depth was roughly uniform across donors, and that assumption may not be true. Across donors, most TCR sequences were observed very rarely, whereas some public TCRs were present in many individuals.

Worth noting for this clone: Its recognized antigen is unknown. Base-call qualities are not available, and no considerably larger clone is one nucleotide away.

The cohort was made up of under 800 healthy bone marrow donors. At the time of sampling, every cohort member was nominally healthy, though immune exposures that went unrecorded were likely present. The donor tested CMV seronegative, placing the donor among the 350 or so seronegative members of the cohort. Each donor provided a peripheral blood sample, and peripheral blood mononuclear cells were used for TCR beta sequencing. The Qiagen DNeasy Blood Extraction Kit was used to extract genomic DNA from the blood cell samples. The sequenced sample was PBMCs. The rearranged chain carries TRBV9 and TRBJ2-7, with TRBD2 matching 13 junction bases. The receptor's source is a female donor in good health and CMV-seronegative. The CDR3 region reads CASSVGGLAGSYEQYF. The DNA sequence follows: TGTGCCAGCAGCGTAGGGGGACTAGCGGGATCCTACGAGCAGTACTTC.